These 9 T cell receptor beta chains share one sample of origin, sequenced in a study of shared clonotypes between healthy human individuals. The repertoire was sequenced with immunoSEQ multiplex PCR; TCRdb's copy has only in-frame clones and lacks some. The sample lists fewer than 3 million clones, 85% to 95% seen once, with approximately 0.41% in the top ten. Sequenced: naive CD4+ T cells from PBMCs. Subset here: CD45RA+ positively selected. The origin of the receptors is a man younger than 30 in good health. Some clones in this sample may be carry-over from other donors' samples.

As for this clone: The sample contains more than one DNA sequence encoding this CDR3. The chain has TRBV2 and TRBJ1-5; the D is unclear. CDR3 length: 13 amino acids. V lost 6 bases and J 1 base, leaving 7 bases between the germline ends. CDR1 is SNHLY and CDR2 is FYNNEI in the germline V gene. The CDR3 loop is CASSWESNQPQHF. The CDR3 DNA is TGTGCCAGCAGCTGGGAAAGCAATCAGCCCCAGCATTTT.

For this clone: This same CDR3 is encoded by further DNA sequences in the sample. V is TRBV29-1 and J is TRBJ1-1; D gene uncertain. CDR3 length: 13 residues. Between the trimmed V and J ends, which lost 2 bases and 0 bases, there was a span of 7 bases. Germline loops: CDR1 SQVTM, CDR2 ANQGSEA. The CDR3: CSVERRMNTEAFF. The CDR3 DNA reads as TGCAGCGTTGAACGGCGGATGAACACTGAAGCTTTCTTT. The variable domain in full, with the rest retrieved from reference TRBV29-1 and TRBJ1-1, is SAVISQKPSRDICQRGTSLTIQCQVDSQVTMMFWYRQQPGQSLTLIATANQGSEATYESGFVIDKFPISRPNLTFSTLTVSNMSPEDSSIYLCSVERRMNTEAFFGQGTRLTVV.

The rearrangement uses TRBV6-1 and TRBJ1-5; 7 bases line up with TRBD1. This CDR3 is 15 amino acids long. Unmatched junction bases numbered 10, after V lost 4 bases and J lost 7 bases. CDR1 and CDR2 from the germline V gene are MNHNS and SASEGT. In nucleotides, the CDR3 is TGTGCCAGCAGTGTCACAGGGGCGGGAAGCCAGCCCCAGCATTTT. This codes for CASSVTGAGSQPQHF.

The J gene is TRBJ2-7, the V gene TRBV5-8; TRBD1 matches 11 bases. The J segment lost 3 bases and the V segment lost 4 bases, leaving 9 bases of the junction unmatched. The germline CDR1 and CDR2 sequences are SGHTS and YDEGEE. The CDR3 runs 16 residues. The CDR3 region has the DNA TGTGCCAGCAGCCCAGGACAGGGGGCAAATCTCTACGAGCAGTACTTC. Protein: CASSPGQGANLYEQYF.

This chain uses TRBV4-1 with TRBJ2-1; no reliable D call. This CDR3 comprises 16 residues. The germline V and J ends were trimmed by 4 bases and 9 bases, with 22 bases remaining between them. The V gene's germline CDR1 is MGHRA and CDR2 YSYEKL. The CDR3 DNA sequence: TGCGCCAGCAGCCTTCCCTGGGGTCCCCGGGTCGGTGAGCAGTTCTTC. Translating it yields CASSLPWGPRVGEQFF.

This clone occurred once. J is TRBJ2-5 and V is TRBV2, with TRBD2 matching 10 bases. The J segment lost 5 bases and the V segment lost 6 bases, leaving 12 bases of the junction unmatched. CDR1 SNHLY and CDR2 FYNNEI come from the germline V gene. The CDR3 runs to 16 residues. For the CDR3, the DNA is TGTGCCAGCAGCGGGCTAGCGGGAGTTCCGGGGGAGACCCAGTACTTC. It codes for CASSGLAGVPGETQYF.

This clone was detected only once. This sequence joins TRBV5-4 and TRBJ1-2; 10 nucleotides match TRBD1. From germline, CDR1 is SGHNT and CDR2 YYREEE (reference sequence). The CDR3 has 16 amino acids. J was trimmed by 4 bases and V by 0 bases; bases with no gene match: 6. CDR3 DNA sequence: TGTGCCAGCAGCTTGGCCCACGGACAGGGGGGCTATGGCTACACCTTC. Protein sequence: CASSLAHGQGGYGYTF.

The rearrangement uses TRBV9 and TRBJ1-2, with D perhaps TRBD1 (5 bases). The V gene lost 0 bases and the J gene lost 6 bases, with 9 bases spanning the gap. The CDR3 is 13 residues long. The germline CDR1 and CDR2 sequences are SGDLS and YYNGEE. The CDR3 DNA reads as TGTGCCAGCAGCGTAGTAAGGGACCATGGCTACACCTTC. Translation gives CASSVVRDHGYTF.

As concerns this clone: In this CDR3 the conserved last residue, phenylalanine or tryptophan, is missing, so a read error is likely. Additional DNA sequences in this sample encode the identical CDR3. The chain has TRBV29-1 and TRBJ2-7; D is perhaps TRBD1 (5 bases). Trimming cost V 2 bases and J 0 bases, with 8 bases left between them. Germline lookup yields CDR1 SQVTM and CDR2 ANQGSEA. This CDR3 comprises 13 residues. In nucleotides, the CDR3 is TGCAGCGTTGAACAGGGAATCTCCTACGAGCAGTACTCC. It codes for CSVEQGISYEQYS.